A selection of T cell receptor beta chains follows, all from one sample in a study of T cell responses to AZD1222 COVID-19 vaccine. Sequenced by immunoSEQ multiplex PCR; TCRdb stores in-frame clones only, minus some. The sample includes 150,000 to 200,000 clones, about nine tenths of them seen just once. The source material was peripheral blood, sampled 28 days after the second dose of the MenACWY control vaccine. These receptors all stem from an adult who received the MenACWY meningococcal vaccine as a control. Each CDR3 is given with its conserved first and last residue. Each record gives: CDR3 DNA, CDR3 protein, J gene, clone size, D gene, V gene. D genes are given only for firm matches. Rows may omit the clone size; those that give it use once, few, many or a size class.

CDR3nt: TGTGCCACCAGTGGGGATGAATCCTACGAGCAGTACTTC; CDR3aa: CATSGDESYEQYF; j_gene: TRBJ2-7; abundance: -; d_gene: -; v_gene: TRBV24-1
CDR3nt: TGTGCCACCAGCCGACCTAGGGGTGTAGTTGGCAATCAGCCCCAGCATTTT; CDR3aa: CATSRPRGVVGNQPQHF; j_gene: TRBJ1-5; abundance: -; d_gene: -; v_gene: TRBV15
CDR3nt: TGTGCCAGCCGGACAGAAAATAATTCACCCCTCCACTTT; CDR3aa: CASRTENNSPLHF; j_gene: TRBJ1-6; abundance: -; d_gene: -; v_gene: TRBV6-5
CDR3nt: TGTGCCAGCAGCCCGTTGACGAGGAACACTGAAGCTTTCTTT; CDR3aa: CASSPLTRNTEAFF; j_gene: TRBJ1-1; abundance: -; d_gene: -; v_gene: TRBV3-1/TRBV3-2
CDR3nt: TGTGCCAGCAGCTTGGGACTCCCTGGGGGCACTGAAGCTTTCTTT; CDR3aa: CASSLGLPGGTEAFF; j_gene: TRBJ1-1; abundance: -; d_gene: -; v_gene: TRBV6-2/TRBV6-3
CDR3nt: TGTGCCAGCAGACTACGGGTAGGCGGGAGAAACTTC; CDR3aa: CASRLRVGGRNF; j_gene: TRBJ2-7; abundance: once; d_gene: TRBD2; v_gene: TRBV2
CDR3nt: TGTGCCAGCAGCCGGAGACTAGCTAGCACAGATACGCAGTATTTT; CDR3aa: CASSRRLASTDTQYF; j_gene: TRBJ2-3; abundance: -; d_gene: TRBD2; v_gene: TRBV5-6
CDR3nt: TGTGCCAGCAGCCCGCGGGGTTACGGCTACACCTTC; CDR3aa: CASSPRGYGYTF; j_gene: TRBJ1-2; abundance: once; d_gene: -; v_gene: TRBV11-2
CDR3nt: TGTGCCAGCAACCGAACTAGCGGGCTTACCGAGGTGACAGATACGCAGTATTTT; CDR3aa: CASNRTSGLTEVTDTQYF; j_gene: TRBJ2-3; abundance: -; d_gene: TRBD2; v_gene: TRBV3-1/TRBV3-2
CDR3nt: TGCAGTGCTACGGGACAAACTGAAGCTTTCTTT; CDR3aa: CSATGQTEAFF; j_gene: TRBJ1-1; abundance: -; d_gene: -; v_gene: TRBV20-1
CDR3nt: TGTGCCAGCAGCCAAGATCTGGCCGGAAATCAGCCCCAGCATTTT; CDR3aa: CASSQDLAGNQPQHF; j_gene: TRBJ1-5; abundance: -; d_gene: -; v_gene: TRBV3-1/TRBV3-2
CDR3nt: TGTGCCAGCAGTTACTCGCTAGCGGGAGACACCTACGAGCAGTACTTC; CDR3aa: CASSYSLAGDTYEQYF; j_gene: TRBJ2-7; abundance: -; d_gene: TRBD2; v_gene: TRBV6-5
CDR3nt: TGTGCCAGCGGATTGGGGGGGGAGACCCAGTACTTC; CDR3aa: CASGLGGETQYF; j_gene: TRBJ2-5; abundance: -; d_gene: TRBD2; v_gene: TRBV28
CDR3nt: TGTGCCAGCAGATACCCGGGAGCCATCCAAGAGACCCAGTACTTC; CDR3aa: CASRYPGAIQETQYF; j_gene: TRBJ2-5; abundance: -; d_gene: -; v_gene: TRBV6-5
CDR3nt: TGCGCCAGCAGCTTGGCTAGCGAGATATACACAGATACGCAGTATTTT; CDR3aa: CASSLASEIYTDTQYF; j_gene: TRBJ2-3; abundance: -; d_gene: -; v_gene: TRBV5-1
CDR3nt: TGTGCCTGGAAAGAGACCCGGGCCCCCCGCGAGCAGTACTTC; CDR3aa: CAWKETRAPREQYF; j_gene: TRBJ2-7; abundance: once; d_gene: -; v_gene: TRBV30
CDR3nt: TGCAGTGCTAGTAGGCAGATAGACGGCTACACCTTC; CDR3aa: CSASRQIDGYTF; j_gene: TRBJ1-2; abundance: -; d_gene: -; v_gene: TRBV20-1
CDR3nt: TGTGCCTTACTAGCGGGAAGCTACGAGCAGTACTTC; CDR3aa: CALLAGSYEQYF; j_gene: TRBJ2-7; abundance: -; d_gene: TRBD2; v_gene: TRBV30
CDR3nt: TGTGCCAGCAGTTTATTACCGGAGAACACTGAAGCTTTCTTT; CDR3aa: CASSLLPENTEAFF; j_gene: TRBJ1-1; abundance: -; d_gene: -; v_gene: TRBV28
CDR3nt: TGCAGCGTGGCAGACACTGAAGCTTTCTTT; CDR3aa: CSVADTEAFF; j_gene: TRBJ1-1; abundance: -; d_gene: -; v_gene: TRBV29-1
CDR3nt: TGTGCCAGCTCACCCCGGACTAGCGGGAGGGCCCTCGACAATGAGCAGTTCTTC; CDR3aa: CASSPRTSGRALDNEQFF; j_gene: TRBJ2-1; abundance: -; d_gene: TRBD2; v_gene: TRBV18
CDR3nt: TGTGCCAGTAGTAGCGGGAGTGGAGAGACCCAGTACTTC; CDR3aa: CASSSGSGETQYF; j_gene: TRBJ2-5; abundance: -; d_gene: TRBD2; v_gene: TRBV19
CDR3nt: TGTGCCAGCAGTGATCCGGGGGAAAACACCATATATTTT; CDR3aa: CASSDPGENTIYF; j_gene: TRBJ1-3; abundance: -; d_gene: -; v_gene: TRBV25-1
CDR3nt: TGTGCCAGCAGTTACTCGACCCTTACAGGGGGTGAGACCCAGTACTTC; CDR3aa: CASSYSTLTGGETQYF; j_gene: TRBJ2-5; abundance: -; d_gene: TRBD1; v_gene: TRBV6-5
CDR3nt: TGTGCCAGTAGGGATCCCGGGACAGCCAACACAGATACGCAGTATTTT; CDR3aa: CASRDPGTANTDTQYF; j_gene: TRBJ2-3; abundance: -; d_gene: TRBD1; v_gene: TRBV19
CDR3nt: TGTGCCAGCAGCCAAGAGAGGGGGCAGATGTACAATGAGCAGTTCTTC; CDR3aa: CASSQERGQMYNEQFF; j_gene: TRBJ2-1; abundance: -; d_gene: TRBD1; v_gene: TRBV14
CDR3nt: TGTGCCAGCAGCCCTTCGGATGGCTACACCTTC; CDR3aa: CASSPSDGYTF; j_gene: TRBJ1-2; abundance: -; d_gene: -; v_gene: TRBV7-9
CDR3nt: TGCGCCAGCACGACCCCTACTAGCACAGATACGCAGTATTTT; CDR3aa: CASTTPTSTDTQYF; j_gene: TRBJ2-3; abundance: once; d_gene: -; v_gene: TRBV5-1
CDR3nt: TGTGCCAGCAGCTCAGGACTAGCGGGAGGGTACACCGGGGAGCTGTTTTTT; CDR3aa: CASSSGLAGGYTGELFF; j_gene: TRBJ2-2; abundance: -; d_gene: TRBD2; v_gene: TRBV7-2
CDR3nt: TGTGCCAGCAGTTTAGACAGCCTATACAATGAGCAGTTCTTC; CDR3aa: CASSLDSLYNEQFF; j_gene: TRBJ2-1; abundance: -; d_gene: -; v_gene: TRBV27
CDR3nt: TGTGCCAGCGGGGGTACGGGTCCTCCTGATCAGCCCCAGCATTTT; CDR3aa: CASGGTGPPDQPQHF; j_gene: TRBJ1-5; abundance: -; d_gene: -; v_gene: TRBV9
CDR3nt: TGTGCCAGCAGTCTCCGCGGCGAGCAGTACTTC; CDR3aa: CASSLRGEQYF; j_gene: TRBJ2-7; abundance: -; d_gene: -; v_gene: TRBV7-2
CDR3nt: TGTGCCAGCAGCAAGGACAGGGCAAATTCACCCCTCCACTTT; CDR3aa: CASSKDRANSPLHF; j_gene: TRBJ1-6; abundance: -; d_gene: TRBD1; v_gene: TRBV28
CDR3nt: TGTGCCAGCAGCTCCAAGAGGGATCAAGCGCCTACGCAGTATTTT; CDR3aa: CASSSKRDQAPTQYF; j_gene: TRBJ2-3; abundance: -; d_gene: -; v_gene: TRBV5-4
CDR3nt: TGTGCCAGTAGTATGCGGACAGGGGGTGACATAGGCTACACCTTC; CDR3aa: CASSMRTGGDIGYTF; j_gene: TRBJ1-2; abundance: -; d_gene: TRBD1; v_gene: TRBV19
CDR3nt: TGTGCCAGCAGCTTAAGGAGAAGACCTTTAAACACTGAAGCTTTCTTT; CDR3aa: CASSLRRRPLNTEAFF; j_gene: TRBJ1-1; abundance: once; d_gene: -; v_gene: TRBV5-6
CDR3nt: TGTGCCAGCAGTGGGTGGGCGGCAGGATACAATGAGCAGTTCTTC; CDR3aa: CASSGWAAGYNEQFF; j_gene: TRBJ2-1; abundance: -; d_gene: -; v_gene: TRBV27
CDR3nt: TGTGCCAGTAGAGCGATAGGGGACAGGGGGTTGAAAAAAAGCTCCTACAATGAGCAGTTCTTC; CDR3aa: CASRAIGDRGLKKSSYNEQFF; j_gene: TRBJ2-1; abundance: -; d_gene: TRBD1; v_gene: TRBV19
CDR3nt: TGTGCCACCTCCTTAGCGGGAGCGGGAGATACGCAGTATTTT; CDR3aa: CATSLAGAGDTQYF; j_gene: TRBJ2-3; abundance: -; d_gene: TRBD2; v_gene: TRBV19
CDR3nt: TGTGCCAGCAGCCTCCGACAGGTGATTGTCACCGGGGAGCTGTTTTTT; CDR3aa: CASSLRQVIVTGELFF; j_gene: TRBJ2-2; abundance: -; d_gene: -; v_gene: TRBV21-1
CDR3nt: TGTGCCAGCAGCTGGCCCCAATCCATCAGGGTCAGGACGGAGGGCTACACCTTC; CDR3aa: CASSWPQSIRVRTEGYTF; j_gene: TRBJ1-2; abundance: -; d_gene: -; v_gene: TRBV5-5
CDR3nt: TGCGCCAGCAGCCAAGTTTGGGGGACCGCATTTCCCCAGTACTTC; CDR3aa: CASSQVWGTAFPQYF; j_gene: TRBJ2-5; abundance: -; d_gene: -; v_gene: TRBV4-3
CDR3nt: TGTGCCAGCAGTTTGGGACTAGCGGGTAGAAATGAGCAGTTCTTC; CDR3aa: CASSLGLAGRNEQFF; j_gene: TRBJ2-1; abundance: once; d_gene: TRBD2; v_gene: TRBV6-5
CDR3nt: TGTGCCAGCAGTTCAGGGGGCGGAGGGGACAATCAGCCCCAGCATTTT; CDR3aa: CASSSGGGGDNQPQHF; j_gene: TRBJ1-5; abundance: once; d_gene: TRBD1; v_gene: TRBV27
CDR3nt: TGTGCCAGCTCACCAGGGACAGTTATCTATGGCTACACCTTC; CDR3aa: CASSPGTVIYGYTF; j_gene: TRBJ1-2; abundance: once; d_gene: TRBD1; v_gene: TRBV18
CDR3nt: TGTGCCAGCTCACCACCCGGCGTACCCTACGAGCAGTACTTC; CDR3aa: CASSPPGVPYEQYF; j_gene: TRBJ2-7; abundance: -; d_gene: -; v_gene: TRBV18
CDR3nt: TGTGCCAGCAGTTACGGGGGCCTAGCCTCCTACGAGCAGTACTTC; CDR3aa: CASSYGGLASYEQYF; j_gene: TRBJ2-7; abundance: once; d_gene: -; v_gene: TRBV6-5
CDR3nt: TGTGCCAGCATCGAAACCGGGTCAACACCCGGGGAGCTGTTTTTT; CDR3aa: CASIETGSTPGELFF; j_gene: TRBJ2-2; abundance: -; d_gene: -; v_gene: TRBV7-9
CDR3nt: TGCGCCAGCAGTGAGTTGGCGGGGGGAGTGAATTCACCCCTCCACTTT; CDR3aa: CASSELAGGVNSPLHF; j_gene: TRBJ1-6; abundance: -; d_gene: -; v_gene: TRBV10-2
CDR3nt: TGTGCCAGCAGCAATCGGACAGGGGTCGGCCACGAGCAGTACTTC; CDR3aa: CASSNRTGVGHEQYF; j_gene: TRBJ2-7; abundance: -; d_gene: TRBD1; v_gene: TRBV7-9
CDR3nt: TGTGCCAGCAGCCGAGCGCAAAACACTGAAGCTTTCTTT; CDR3aa: CASSRAQNTEAFF; j_gene: TRBJ1-1; abundance: once; d_gene: -; v_gene: TRBV3-1/TRBV3-2
CDR3nt: TGTGCCAGCAGCCCGTTTCTTGTGTCTAGCGGATTCCTAGCGGTGAACTCCTACAATGAGCAGTTCTTC; CDR3aa: CASSPFLVSSGFLAVNSYNEQFF; j_gene: TRBJ2-1; abundance: -; d_gene: TRBD2; v_gene: TRBV7-8
CDR3nt: TGTGCCATCAGTGAGTCGGGAGACAGCACCGGGGAGCTGTTTTTT; CDR3aa: CAISESGDSTGELFF; j_gene: TRBJ2-2; abundance: -; d_gene: -; v_gene: TRBV10-3
CDR3nt: TGTGCCAGCAGTATCGACAGGGAGAATGGCTACACCTTC; CDR3aa: CASSIDRENGYTF; j_gene: TRBJ1-2; abundance: once; d_gene: -; v_gene: TRBV21-1
CDR3nt: TGCGCCAGCAGCTTGGAGCTAGCGGGAGTAATAGATACGCAGTATTTT; CDR3aa: CASSLELAGVIDTQYF; j_gene: TRBJ2-3; abundance: -; d_gene: TRBD2; v_gene: TRBV5-1
CDR3nt: TGTGCCATTATCACCGGGACAGGGGGCGGGAAGCCCCAGCATTTT; CDR3aa: CAIITGTGGGKPQHF; j_gene: TRBJ1-5; abundance: -; d_gene: TRBD1; v_gene: TRBV10-3
CDR3nt: TGTGCCAGCAGCGTTCGGGAGTTAGAGACCCAGTACTTC; CDR3aa: CASSVRELETQYF; j_gene: TRBJ2-5; abundance: -; d_gene: -; v_gene: TRBV11-2